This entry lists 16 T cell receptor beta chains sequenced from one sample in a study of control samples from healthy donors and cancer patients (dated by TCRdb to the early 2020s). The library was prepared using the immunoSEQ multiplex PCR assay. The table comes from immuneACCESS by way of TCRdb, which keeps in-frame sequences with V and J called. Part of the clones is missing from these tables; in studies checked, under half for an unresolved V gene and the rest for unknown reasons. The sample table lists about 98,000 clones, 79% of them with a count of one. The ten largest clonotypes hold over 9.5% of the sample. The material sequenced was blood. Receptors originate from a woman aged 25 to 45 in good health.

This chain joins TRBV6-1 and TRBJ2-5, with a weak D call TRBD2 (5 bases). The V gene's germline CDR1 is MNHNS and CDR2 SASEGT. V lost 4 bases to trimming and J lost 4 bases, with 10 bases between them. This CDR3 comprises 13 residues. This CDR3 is CASSVAQAETQYF. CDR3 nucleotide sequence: TGTGCCAGCAGTGTAGCGCAGGCAGAGACCCAGTACTTC.

The CDR3 DNA reads as TGTGCCAGCTCACCACCGGACTGGGACAGGGGTTCCTACGAGCAGTACTTC. It yields the protein CASSPPDWDRGSYEQYF. This chain connects TRBV18 to TRBJ2-7; 10 bases map to TRBD1. The CDR3 consists of 17 residues. Trimming removed 0 bases from V and 1 base from J; junction bases left unmatched: 6. CDR1 and CDR2 (germline): KGHSH, LQKENI.

The CDR3 loop reads CASSRGQDGYTF. The CDR3 region has the DNA TGTGCCAGCAGTCGAGGCCAGGATGGCTACACCTTC. This chain joins TRBV12-3 or TRBV12-4 and TRBJ1-2; D remains unclear. The CDR3 is 12 amino acids. Trimming removed 5 bases from V and 6 bases from J, with 10 bases in between.

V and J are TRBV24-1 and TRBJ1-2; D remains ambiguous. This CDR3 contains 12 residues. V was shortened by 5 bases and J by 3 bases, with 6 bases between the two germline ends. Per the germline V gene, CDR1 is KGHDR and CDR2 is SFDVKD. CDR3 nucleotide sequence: TGTGCCACCAGTGGGGTTTACTATGGCTACACCTTC. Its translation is CATSGVYYGYTF.

CDR3 amino acids: CASSGTGTVALYGYTF. The CDR3 region has the DNA TGTGCCAGCAGCGGTACCGGGACCGTAGCCCTCTATGGCTACACCTTC. V gene TRBV9 combines with J gene TRBJ1-2, with D perhaps TRBD1 (5 bases). The length of the CDR3 is 16 residues. V was clipped by 3 bases and J by 4 bases, with 19 bases between them. Germline CDR1 SGDLS, CDR2 YYNGEE.

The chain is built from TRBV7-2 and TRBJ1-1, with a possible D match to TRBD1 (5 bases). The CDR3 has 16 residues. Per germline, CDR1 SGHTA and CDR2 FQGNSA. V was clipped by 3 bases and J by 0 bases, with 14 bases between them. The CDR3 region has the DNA TGTGCCAGCAGCTTCGCGGCGGGGCAGATGAACACTGAAGCTTTCTTT. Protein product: CASSFAAGQMNTEAFF.

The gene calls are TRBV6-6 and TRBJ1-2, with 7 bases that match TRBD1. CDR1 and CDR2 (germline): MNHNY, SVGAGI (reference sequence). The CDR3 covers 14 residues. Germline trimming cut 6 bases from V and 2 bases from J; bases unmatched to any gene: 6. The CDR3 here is CASRGDSENYGYTF. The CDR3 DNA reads TGTGCCAGCAGGGGGGACAGCGAAAACTATGGCTACACCTTC.

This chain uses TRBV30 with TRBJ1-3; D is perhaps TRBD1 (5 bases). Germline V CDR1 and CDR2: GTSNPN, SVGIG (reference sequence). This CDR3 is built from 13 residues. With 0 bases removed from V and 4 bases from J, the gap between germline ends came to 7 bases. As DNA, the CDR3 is TGTGCCTGGAGTGTACCAGGGGGAAACACCATATATTTT. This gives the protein CAWSVPGGNTIYF.

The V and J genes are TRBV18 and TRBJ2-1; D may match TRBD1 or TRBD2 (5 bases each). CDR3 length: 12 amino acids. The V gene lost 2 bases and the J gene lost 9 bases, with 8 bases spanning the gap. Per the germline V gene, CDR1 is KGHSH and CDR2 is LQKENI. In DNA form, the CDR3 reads TGTGCCAGCTCACCAGGGGGAACTGAGCAGTTCTTC. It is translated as CASSPGGTEQFF.

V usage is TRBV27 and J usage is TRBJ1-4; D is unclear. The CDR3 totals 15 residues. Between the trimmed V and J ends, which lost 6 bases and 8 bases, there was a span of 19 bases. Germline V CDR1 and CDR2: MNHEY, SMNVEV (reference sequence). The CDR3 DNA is TGTGCCAGCAGAAACTCAGGCCCTAATTACGAAAAACTGTTTTTT. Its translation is CASRNSGPNYEKLFF. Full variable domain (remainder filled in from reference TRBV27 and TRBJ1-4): EAQVTQNPRYLITVTGKKLTVTCSQNMNHEYMSWYRQDPGLGLRQIYYSMNVEVTDKGDVPEGYKVSRKEKRNFPLILESPSPNQTSLYFCASRNSGPNYEKLFFGSGTQLSVL.

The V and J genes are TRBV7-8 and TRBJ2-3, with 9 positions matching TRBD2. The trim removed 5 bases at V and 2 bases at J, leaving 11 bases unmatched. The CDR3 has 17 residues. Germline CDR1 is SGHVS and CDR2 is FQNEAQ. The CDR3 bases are TGTGCCAGCAGCCCTCGTTATAGCGGGGGAGTCACAGATACGCAGTATTTT. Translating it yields CASSPRYSGGVTDTQYF.

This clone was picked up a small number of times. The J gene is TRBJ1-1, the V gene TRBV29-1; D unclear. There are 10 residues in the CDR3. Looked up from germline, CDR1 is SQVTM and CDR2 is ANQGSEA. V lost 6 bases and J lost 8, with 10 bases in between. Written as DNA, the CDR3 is TGCAGCGTGAAGACGGAAGAAGCTTTCTTT. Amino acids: CSVKTEEAFF.

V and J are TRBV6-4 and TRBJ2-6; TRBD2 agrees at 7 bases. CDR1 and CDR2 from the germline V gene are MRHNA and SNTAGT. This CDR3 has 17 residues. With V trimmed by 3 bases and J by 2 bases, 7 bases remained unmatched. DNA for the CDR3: TGTGCCAGCAGTGAGAGCGGGGTAGGCACTGGGGCCAACGTCCTGACTTTC. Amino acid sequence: CASSESGVGTGANVLTF.

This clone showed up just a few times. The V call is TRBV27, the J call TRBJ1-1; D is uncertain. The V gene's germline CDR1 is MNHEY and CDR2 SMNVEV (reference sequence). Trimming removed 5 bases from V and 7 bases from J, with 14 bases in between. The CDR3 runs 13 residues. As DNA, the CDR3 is TGTGCCAGCAGTACCAAACGAGGTCTTGAAGCTTTCTTT. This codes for CASSTKRGLEAFF.

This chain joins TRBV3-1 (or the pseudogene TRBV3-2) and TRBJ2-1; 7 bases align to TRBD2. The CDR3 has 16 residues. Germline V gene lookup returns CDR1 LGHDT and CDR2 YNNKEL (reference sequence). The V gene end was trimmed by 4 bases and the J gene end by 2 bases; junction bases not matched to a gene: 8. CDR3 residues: CASSRSPSGAYNEQFF. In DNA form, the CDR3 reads TGTGCCAGCAGCCGATCCCCTAGCGGTGCCTACAATGAGCAGTTCTTC.

DNA for the CDR3: TGTGCCAGCAGGCAGGGGACGGCAGGGGAGCTGTTTTTT. It is translated as CASRQGTAGELFF. The chain recombines TRBV6-5 with TRBJ2-2; possible D gene TRBD1, 6 bases. Trimming took off 6 bases at V and 8 bases at J, with 13 bases between the two ends. This CDR3 has 13 residues. Germline lookup yields CDR1 MNHEY and CDR2 SVGAGI.